This T cell receptor (beta chain) was recorded in a study of cytomegalovirus exposure and HLA in healthy donors. Amplification used 60 Vbeta primers and 13 Jbeta primers. Assay used: immunoSEQ multiplex PCR; TCRdb lists only in-frame clones, some missing. This table lists 96,000 or so clones. CDR3 size: 13 residues. With 5 bases removed from V and 6 bases from J, the gap between germline ends came to 13 bases. Germline V gives CDR1 SEHNR, CDR2 FQNEAQ (reference sequence). Sample: PBMCs. The origin of this receptor is a woman in her twenties or thirties in good health and CMV-seronegative. V is TRBV7-9 and J is TRBJ1-1; D may be TRBD1 (5 bases). CDR3 sequence reads: CASSGGGWAEAFF. CDR3 nucleotide sequence: TGTGCCAGCAGCGGGGGGGGTTGGGCTGAAGCTTTCTTT.